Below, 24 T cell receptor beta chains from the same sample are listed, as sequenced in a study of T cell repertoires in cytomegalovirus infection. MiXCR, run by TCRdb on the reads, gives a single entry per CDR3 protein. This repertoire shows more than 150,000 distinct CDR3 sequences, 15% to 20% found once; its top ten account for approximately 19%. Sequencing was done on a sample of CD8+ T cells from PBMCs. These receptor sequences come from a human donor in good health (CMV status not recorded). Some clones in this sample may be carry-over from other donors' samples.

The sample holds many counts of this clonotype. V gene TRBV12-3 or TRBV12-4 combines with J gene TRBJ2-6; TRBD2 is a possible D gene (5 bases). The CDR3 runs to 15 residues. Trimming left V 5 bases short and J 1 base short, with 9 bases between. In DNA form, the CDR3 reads TGTGCCAGCAGTCCCCCGGGGTCTGGGGCCAACGTCCTGACTTTC. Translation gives CASSPPGSGANVLTF.

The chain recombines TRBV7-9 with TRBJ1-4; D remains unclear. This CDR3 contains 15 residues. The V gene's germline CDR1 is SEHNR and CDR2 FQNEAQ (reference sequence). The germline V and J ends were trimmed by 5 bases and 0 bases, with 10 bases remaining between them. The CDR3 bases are TGTGCCAGCAGCCCCTCTGTGGCAACTAATGAAAAACTGTTTTTT. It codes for CASSPSVATNEKLFF.

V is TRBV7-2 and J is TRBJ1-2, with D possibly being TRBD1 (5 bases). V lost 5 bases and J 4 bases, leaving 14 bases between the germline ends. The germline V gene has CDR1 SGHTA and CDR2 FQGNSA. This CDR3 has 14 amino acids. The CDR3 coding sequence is TGTGCCAGCAGCCGGGGGACGGATCTCTATGGCTACACCTTC. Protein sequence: CASSRGTDLYGYTF.

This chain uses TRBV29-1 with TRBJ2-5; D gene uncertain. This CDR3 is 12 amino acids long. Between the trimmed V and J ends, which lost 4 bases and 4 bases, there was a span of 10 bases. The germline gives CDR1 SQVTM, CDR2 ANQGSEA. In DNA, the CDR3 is TGCAGCGTTGTCGGGTGGAGAGAGACCCAGTACTTC. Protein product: CSVVGWRETQYF.

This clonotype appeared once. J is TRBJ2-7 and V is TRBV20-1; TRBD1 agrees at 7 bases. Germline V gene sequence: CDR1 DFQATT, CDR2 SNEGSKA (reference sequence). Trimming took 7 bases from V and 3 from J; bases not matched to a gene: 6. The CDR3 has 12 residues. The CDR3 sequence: CSGWTGYYEQYF. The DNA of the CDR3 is TGCAGTGGCTGGACAGGTTACTACGAGCAGTACTTC.

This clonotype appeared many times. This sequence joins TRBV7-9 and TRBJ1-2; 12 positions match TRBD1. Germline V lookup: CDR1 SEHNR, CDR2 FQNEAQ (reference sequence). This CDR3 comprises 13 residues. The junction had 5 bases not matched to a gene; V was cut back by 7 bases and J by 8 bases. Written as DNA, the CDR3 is TGTGCCAGCAAGGGACAGGGGGCGCTGGGCTACACCTTC. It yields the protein CASKGQGALGYTF.

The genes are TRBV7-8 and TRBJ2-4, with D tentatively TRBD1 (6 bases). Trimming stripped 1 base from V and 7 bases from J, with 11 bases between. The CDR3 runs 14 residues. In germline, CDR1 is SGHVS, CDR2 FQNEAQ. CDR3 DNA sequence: TGTGCCAGCAGCTTAGAGTGGGGGCCTAACATTCAGTACTTC. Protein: CASSLEWGPNIQYF.

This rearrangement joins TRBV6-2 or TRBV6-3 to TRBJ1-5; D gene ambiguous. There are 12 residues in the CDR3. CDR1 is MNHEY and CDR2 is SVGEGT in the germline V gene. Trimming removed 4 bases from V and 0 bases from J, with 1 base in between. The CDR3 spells CASSFSNQPQHF. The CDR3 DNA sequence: TGTGCCAGCAGTTTTAGCAATCAGCCCCAGCATTTT.

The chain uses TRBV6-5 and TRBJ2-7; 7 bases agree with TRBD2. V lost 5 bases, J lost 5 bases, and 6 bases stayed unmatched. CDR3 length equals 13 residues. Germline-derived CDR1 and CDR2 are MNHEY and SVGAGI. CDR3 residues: CASSRGGRNEQYF. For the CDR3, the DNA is TGTGCCAGCAGTAGGGGCGGGAGAAACGAGCAGTACTTC.

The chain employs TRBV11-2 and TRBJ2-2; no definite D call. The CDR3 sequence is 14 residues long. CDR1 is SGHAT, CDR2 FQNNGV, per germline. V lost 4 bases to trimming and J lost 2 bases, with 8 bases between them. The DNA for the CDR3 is TGTGCCAGCAGCTCGGGCAGTAACACCGGGGAGCTGTTTTTT. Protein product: CASSSGSNTGELFF.

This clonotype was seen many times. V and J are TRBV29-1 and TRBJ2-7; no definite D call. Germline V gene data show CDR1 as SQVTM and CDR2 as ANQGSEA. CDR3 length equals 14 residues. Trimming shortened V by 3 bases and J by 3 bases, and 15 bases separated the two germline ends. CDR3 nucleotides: TGCAGCGTTGAGTTGAGAGACCGAGACTACGAGCAGTACTTC. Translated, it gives CSVELRDRDYEQYF.

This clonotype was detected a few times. The CDR3 DNA sequence: TGTGCCAGCAGCTTATCGGGACAGGGGGCTGAGAGCAATCAGCCCCAGCATTTT. Its translation: CASSLSGQGAESNQPQHF. The chain is built from TRBV7-8 and TRBJ1-5; the match to TRBD1 covers 12 bases. This CDR3 comprises 18 residues. Trimming removed 2 bases from V and 1 base from J; junction bases left unmatched: 6. Germline V gives CDR1 SGHVS, CDR2 FQNEAQ. Using reference TRBV7-8 and TRBJ1-5 for the parts outside the CDR3, the full variable domain is GAGVSQSPRYKVAKRGQDVALRCDPISGHVSLFWYQQALGQGPEFLTYFQNEAQLDKSGLPSDRFFAERPEGSVSTLKIQRTQQEDSAVYLCASSLSGQGAESNQPQHFGDGTRLSIL.

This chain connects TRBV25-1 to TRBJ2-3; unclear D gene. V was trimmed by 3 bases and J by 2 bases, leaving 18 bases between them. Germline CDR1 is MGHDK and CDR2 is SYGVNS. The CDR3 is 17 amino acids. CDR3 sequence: CASSDSHGILFTDTQYF. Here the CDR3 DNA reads TGTGCCAGCAGTGATTCTCACGGCATCCTCTTCACAGATACGCAGTATTTT.

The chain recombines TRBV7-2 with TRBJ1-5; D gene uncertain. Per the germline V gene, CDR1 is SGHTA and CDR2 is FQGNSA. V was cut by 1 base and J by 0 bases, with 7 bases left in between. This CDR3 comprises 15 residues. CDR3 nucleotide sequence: TGTGCCAGCAGCTTAGAACTATATAGCAATCAGCCCCAGCATTTT. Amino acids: CASSLELYSNQPQHF.

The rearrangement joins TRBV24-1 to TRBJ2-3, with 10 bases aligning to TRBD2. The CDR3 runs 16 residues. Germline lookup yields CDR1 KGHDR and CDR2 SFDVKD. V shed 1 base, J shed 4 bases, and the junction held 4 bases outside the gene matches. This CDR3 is CATSDFGLAGADTQYF. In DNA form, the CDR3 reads TGTGCCACCAGTGATTTCGGCCTAGCGGGAGCAGATACGCAGTATTTT.

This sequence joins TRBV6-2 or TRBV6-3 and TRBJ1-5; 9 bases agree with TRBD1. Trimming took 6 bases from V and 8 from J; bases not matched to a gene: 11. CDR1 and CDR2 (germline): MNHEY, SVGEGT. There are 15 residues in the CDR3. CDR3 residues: CASSRQGGFGKPQHF. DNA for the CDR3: TGTGCCAGCAGCCGACAGGGGGGATTTGGGAAGCCCCAGCATTTT.

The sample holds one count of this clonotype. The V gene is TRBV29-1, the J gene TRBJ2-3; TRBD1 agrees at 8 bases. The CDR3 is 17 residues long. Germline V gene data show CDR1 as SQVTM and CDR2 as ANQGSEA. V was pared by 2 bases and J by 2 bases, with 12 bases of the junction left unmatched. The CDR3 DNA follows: TGCAGCGTTGAATTCACCTATGACAGGGGTGACACAGATACGCAGTATTTT. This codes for CSVEFTYDRGDTDTQYF.

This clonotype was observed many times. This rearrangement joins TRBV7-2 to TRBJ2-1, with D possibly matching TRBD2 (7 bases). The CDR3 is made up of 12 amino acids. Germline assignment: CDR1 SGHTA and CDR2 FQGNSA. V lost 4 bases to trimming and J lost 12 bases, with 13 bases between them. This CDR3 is CASSSGGRPQFF. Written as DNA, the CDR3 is TGTGCCAGCAGCTCGGGGGGCCGGCCGCAGTTCTTC.

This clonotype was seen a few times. CDR3 DNA: TGTGCCAGCAGCCCGCGGACTAGCGGATACACCGGGGAGCTGTTTTTT. This sequence encodes CASSPRTSGYTGELFF. The chain recombines TRBV11-1 with TRBJ2-2, with 10 nucleotides matching TRBD2. V shed 5 bases and J 3 bases; nucleotides not matched to a gene: 6. CDR1 is SGHAT, CDR2 FQDESV, per germline (reference sequence). This CDR3 comprises 16 residues.

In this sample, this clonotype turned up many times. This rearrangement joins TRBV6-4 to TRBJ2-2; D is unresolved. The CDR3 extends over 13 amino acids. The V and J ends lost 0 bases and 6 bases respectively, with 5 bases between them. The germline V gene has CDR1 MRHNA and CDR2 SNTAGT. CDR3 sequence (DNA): TGTGCCAGCAGTGACTCAGAAGCCGGGGAGCTGTTTTTT. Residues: CASSDSEAGELFF.

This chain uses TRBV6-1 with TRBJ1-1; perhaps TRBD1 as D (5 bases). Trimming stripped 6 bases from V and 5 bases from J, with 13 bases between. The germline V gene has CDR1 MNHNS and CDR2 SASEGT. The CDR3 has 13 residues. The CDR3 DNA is TGTGCCAGCAGCGGGACCTCAGCAACTGAAGCTTTCTTT. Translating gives CASSGTSATEAFF.

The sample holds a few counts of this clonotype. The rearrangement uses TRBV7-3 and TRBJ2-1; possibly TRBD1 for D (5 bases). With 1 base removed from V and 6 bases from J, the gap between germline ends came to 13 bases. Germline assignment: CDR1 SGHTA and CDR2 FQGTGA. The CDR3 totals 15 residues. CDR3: CASSLNLGLGNEQFF. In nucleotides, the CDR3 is TGTGCCAGCAGCTTAAACCTGGGGCTAGGCAATGAGCAGTTCTTC. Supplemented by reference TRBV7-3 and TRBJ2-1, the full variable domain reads GAGVSQTPSNKVTEKGKYVELRCDPISGHTALYWYRQSLGQGPEFLIYFQGTGAADDSGLPNDRFFAVRPEGSVSTLKIQRTERGDSAVYLCASSLNLGLGNEQFFGPGTRLTVL.

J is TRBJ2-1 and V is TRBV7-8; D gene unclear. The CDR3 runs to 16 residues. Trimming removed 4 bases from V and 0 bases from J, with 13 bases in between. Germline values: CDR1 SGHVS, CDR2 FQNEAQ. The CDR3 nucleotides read TGTGCCAGCAGCTCCTGGCGCTCGAGCTCCTACAATGAGCAGTTCTTC. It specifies CASSSWRSSSYNEQFF. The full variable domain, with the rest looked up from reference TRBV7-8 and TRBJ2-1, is GAGVSQSPRYKVAKRGQDVALRCDPISGHVSLFWYQQALGQGPEFLTYFQNEAQLDKSGLPSDRFFAERPEGSVSTLKIQRTQQEDSAVYLCASSSWRSSSYNEQFFGPGTRLTVL.

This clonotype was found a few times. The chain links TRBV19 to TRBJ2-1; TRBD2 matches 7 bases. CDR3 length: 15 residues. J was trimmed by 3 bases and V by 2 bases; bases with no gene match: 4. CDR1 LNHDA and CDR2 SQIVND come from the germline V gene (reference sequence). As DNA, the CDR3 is TGTGCCAGTAGTATAACGGCTAGCGGCTACAATGAGCAGTTCTTC. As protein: CASSITASGYNEQFF. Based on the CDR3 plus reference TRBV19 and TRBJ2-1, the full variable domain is DGGITQSPKYLFRKEGQNVTLSCEQNLNHDAMYWYRQDPGQGLRLIYYSQIVNDFQKGDIAEGYSVSREKKESFPLTVTSAQKNPTAFYLCASSITASGYNEQFFGPGTRLTVL.